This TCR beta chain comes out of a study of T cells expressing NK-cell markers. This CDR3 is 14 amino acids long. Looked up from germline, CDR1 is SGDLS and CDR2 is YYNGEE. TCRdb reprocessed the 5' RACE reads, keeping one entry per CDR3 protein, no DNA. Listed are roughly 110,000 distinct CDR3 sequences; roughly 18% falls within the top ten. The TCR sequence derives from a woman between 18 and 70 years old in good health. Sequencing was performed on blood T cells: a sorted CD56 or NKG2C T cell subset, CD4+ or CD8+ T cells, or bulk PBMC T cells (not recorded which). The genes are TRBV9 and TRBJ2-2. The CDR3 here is CASSVVSGPGELFF.